A single T cell receptor (beta chain) is shown here with its context. This record belongs to a study of blood T cell repertoires in COVID-19. Study information: The United States, Italy and Spain supplied acute and convalescent COVID-19 samples.

Profiled with immunoSEQ multiplex PCR; TCRdb holds only in-frame clones, not every one. Found here are about 150,000 clones, under 85% of them singletons; the top ten hold over 0.55%. Material: peripheral blood. The origin of this receptor is a man in his sixties with COVID-19, enrolled during active disease.

DNA for the CDR3: TGCAGCGCAAGGACAGGGGACTCTGGAAACACCATATATTTT. Translated, it gives CSARTGDSGNTIYF. The chain uses TRBV29-1 and TRBJ1-3; TRBD1 matches 9 bases. This CDR3 has 14 residues. Germline V CDR1 and CDR2: SQVTM, ANQGSEA. J gave up 0 bases and V 7 bases, and 4 bases lay outside the gene matches. The whole variable domain, remainder taken from reference TRBV29-1 and TRBJ1-3, is SAVISQKPSRDICQRGTSLTIQCQVDSQVTMMFWYRQQPGQSLTLIATANQGSEATYESGFVIDKFPISRPNLTFSTLTVSNMSPEDSSIYLCSARTGDSGNTIYFGEGSWLTVV.